Below, 4 T cell receptor beta chains from the same sample are listed, as sequenced in a study of T cell responses to AZD1222 COVID-19 vaccine. This table comes from immunoSEQ multiplex PCR, and its TCRdb copy is limited to in-frame clones, with some not included. Among roughly 160,000 clones listed, approximately 92% were seen once. The input for sequencing was peripheral blood, taken on day 0 of AZD1222 vaccination. These TCRs come from an adult in good health.

This chain uses TRBV4-2 with TRBJ2-3; 8 bases map to TRBD2. Germline V gene data show CDR1 as LGHNA and CDR2 as YNFKEQ. The CDR3 extends over 17 amino acids. V lost 2 bases, J lost 6 bases, and 13 bases stayed unmatched. CDR3 in DNA: TGTGCCAGCAGCCAATCGCGGGGGGCGGAACTCACGGATACGCAGTATTTT. This codes for CASSQSRGAELTDTQYF.

The V gene is TRBV5-1, the J gene TRBJ1-4, with 7 bases aligning to TRBD1. With 5 bases clipped from V and 4 bases from J, the junction kept 11 bases outside the gene matches. The germline CDR1 and CDR2 sequences are SGHRS and YFSETQ. The CDR3 length is 16 residues. Written as DNA, the CDR3 is TGCGCCAGCAGAGGAGACAGGGACGGAATTAATGAAAAACTGTTTTTT. This encodes CASRGDRDGINEKLFF.

The chain couples TRBV27 to TRBJ1-1; 7 positions match TRBD1. The trim removed 5 bases at V and 6 bases at J, leaving 6 bases unmatched. The CDR3 runs 13 residues. Per the germline V gene, CDR1 is MNHEY and CDR2 is SMNVEV (reference sequence). The CDR3 is CASSETGFAEAFF. The CDR3 DNA reads as TGTGCCAGCAGTGAGACAGGGTTCGCTGAAGCTTTCTTT.

The rearrangement uses TRBV5-5 and TRBJ2-1; no definite D call. CDR3 size: 11 residues. Between the trimmed V and J ends, which lost 4 bases and 9 bases, there was a span of 8 bases. Germline CDR1 is SGHKS and CDR2 is YYEKEE (reference sequence). CDR3 nucleotides: TGTGCCAGCAGCGCAAGAATTGAGCAGTTCTTC. Translation: CASSARIEQFF.